What follows are 28 T cell receptor beta chains derived from one specimen sequenced in a study of B cell selection in AIRE deficiency. Regulatory T cells were sorted as CD4+CD25hiCD127low/negative cells. Measured with immunoSEQ multiplex PCR; TCRdb has only the in-frame clones, and not every one. This table holds more than 4,500 clones, around 87% found once. Material: Tregs sorted from PBMCs. Receptors were obtained from a human donor with AIRE deficiency.

The V call is TRBV11-2, the J call TRBJ2-1, with 15 bases fitting TRBD2. V gave up 3 bases and J gave up 7 bases; unmatched junction bases: 4. Per germline, CDR1 SGHAT and CDR2 FQNNGV. This CDR3 comprises 16 residues. This CDR3 is CASSLGTSGGWNEQFF. In DNA, the CDR3 is TGTGCCAGCAGCTTGGGGACTAGCGGGGGGTGGAATGAGCAGTTCTTC. The full variable domain, rest sourced from reference TRBV11-2 and TRBJ2-1, is EAGVAQSPRYKIIEKRQSVAFWCNPISGHATLYWYQQILGQGPKLLIQFQNNGVVDDSQLPKDRFSAERLKGVDSTLKIQPAKLEDSAVYLCASSLGTSGGWNEQFFGPGTRLTVL.

This chain connects TRBV2 to TRBJ2-2; either TRBD1 or TRBD2 may supply D (5 bases each). V gave up 1 base and J gave up 15 bases, with 15 bases separating them. The CDR3 consists of 13 residues. Germline V gene data show CDR1 as SNHLY and CDR2 as FYNNEI. CDR3 coding DNA: TGTGCCAGCAGTGAAGTTCTCCAGGGAGCTATGTTTTTT. Translation gives CASSEVLQGAMFF. Combining the CDR3 with reference TRBV2 and TRBJ2-2 gives the whole variable domain EPEVTQTPSHQVTQMGQEVILRCVPISNHLYFYWYRQILGQKVEFLVSFYNNEISEKSEIFDDQFSVERPDGSNFTLKIRSTKLEDSAMYFCASSEVLQGAMFFGEGSRLTVL.

The chain uses TRBV5-8 and TRBJ2-3, with 9 bases identical to TRBD2. V lost 3 bases to trimming and J lost 2 bases; unmatched junction nucleotides: 4. CDR3 size: 15 residues. CDR1 is SGHTS, CDR2 YDEGEE, per germline. The CDR3 reads CASSSGTSSTDTQYF. The CDR3 DNA sequence: TGTGCCAGCAGCTCCGGGACTAGCTCCACAGATACGCAGTATTTT.

V gene TRBV18 combines with J gene TRBJ2-3, with 8 positions matching TRBD2. The germline gives CDR1 KGHSH, CDR2 LQKENI. The V gene end was trimmed by 5 bases and the J gene end by 1 base; junction bases not matched to a gene: 2. The CDR3 is made up of 14 amino acids. This CDR3 reads CASSTRGGTDTQYF. CDR3 DNA: TGTGCCAGCTCAACGCGGGGGGGCACAGATACGCAGTATTTT.

This chain uses TRBV7-3 with TRBJ2-7; 7 positions match TRBD1. The CDR3 is 13 residues long. Germline CDR1 reads SGHTA; CDR2 reads FQGTGA. Trimming took 5 bases from V and 6 from J; bases not matched to a gene: 7. The CDR3 reads CASSPGQVGEQYF. DNA of the CDR3: TGTGCCAGCAGCCCAGGACAGGTCGGCGAGCAGTACTTC.

This chain connects TRBV5-1 to TRBJ2-7; TRBD2 might be the D (5 bases). The CDR3 is 16 residues long. Germline V CDR1 and CDR2: SGHRS, YFSETQ. V dropped 4 bases and J dropped 0 bases, with 17 bases sitting between them. The CDR3 loop reads CASSLEVGDPSYEQYF. In DNA, the CDR3 is TGCGCCAGCAGCCTCGAGGTCGGGGATCCCTCCTACGAGCAGTACTTC.

The rearrangement joins TRBV7-2 to TRBJ2-7; D is possibly TRBD2 (6 bases). Trimming pared 1 base from V and 7 bases from J, leaving 14 bases between. Per the germline V gene, CDR1 is SGHTA and CDR2 is FQGNSA. The CDR3 contains 14 residues. CDR3 in amino acids: CASSLVGTGPEQYF. The CDR3 DNA sequence: TGTGCCAGCAGCTTAGTTGGGACTGGCCCTGAGCAGTACTTC. The variable domain in full, completed from reference TRBV7-2 and TRBJ2-7, reads GAGVSQSPSNKVTEKGKDVELRCDPISGHTALYWYRQSLGQGLEFLIYFQGNSAPDKSGLPSDRFSAERTGGSVSTLTIQRTQQEDSAVYLCASSLVGTGPEQYFGPGTRLTVT.

V gene TRBV28 combines with J gene TRBJ2-1, with D uncertain. Germline assignment: CDR1 MDHEN and CDR2 SYDVKM. Trimming removed 4 bases from V and 7 bases from J, with 17 bases in between. This CDR3 spans 15 amino acids. The CDR3 coding sequence is TGTGCCAGCAGTTCAGGATGGGCCCTGAGGAATGAGCAGTTCTTC. This translates into CASSSGWALRNEQFF.

This chain connects TRBV5-1 to TRBJ1-4; tentatively, D is TRBD1 (5 bases). V shed 0 bases and J shed 4 bases, with 10 bases lying between them. The CDR3 is made up of 15 amino acids. CDR1 SGHRS and CDR2 YFSETQ come from the germline V gene. In DNA form, the CDR3 reads TGCGCCAGCAGCTTGGTCGGGGGTTTTAATGAAAAACTGTTTTTT. It specifies CASSLVGGFNEKLFF.

This chain joins TRBV11-2 and TRBJ1-2, with a possible D match to TRBD1 (5 bases). The CDR3 length is 15 residues. V was pared by 1 base and J by 1 base, with 10 bases between. The germline V gene encodes CDR1 SGHAT and CDR2 FQNNGV. This CDR3 is CASSLGTHFNYGYTF. CDR3 DNA: TGTGCCAGCAGCTTAGGGACACATTTTAACTATGGCTACACCTTC.

J is TRBJ1-5 and V is TRBV2; D is possibly TRBD1 (5 bases). The CDR3 sequence is 14 residues long. Germline V gene data show CDR1 as SNHLY and CDR2 as FYNNEI. Trimming shortened V by 7 bases and J by 5 bases, and 15 bases separated the two germline ends. This chain's CDR3 is CASTLQDVDQPQHF. The CDR3 nucleotides are TGTGCCAGCACCCTACAGGATGTTGATCAGCCCCAGCATTTT. Combining the CDR3 with reference TRBV2 and TRBJ1-5 gives the whole variable domain EPEVTQTPSHQVTQMGQEVILRCVPISNHLYFYWYRQILGQKVEFLVSFYNNEISEKSEIFDDQFSVERPDGSNFTLKIRSTKLEDSAMYFCASTLQDVDQPQHFGDGTRLSIL.

The chain employs TRBV4-3 and TRBJ1-1, with D uncertain. Trimming removed 1 base from V and 5 bases from J, with 8 bases in between. Germline V gene lookup returns CDR1 LGHNA and CDR2 YSLEER. The CDR3 has 13 amino acids. DNA for the CDR3: TGCGCCAGCAGCCAAGTACAGTGGACTGAAGCTTTCTTT. It translates to CASSQVQWTEAFF.

The chain is built from TRBV4-1 and TRBJ1-5; D unclear. This CDR3 is 18 amino acids long. Germline assignment: CDR1 MGHRA and CDR2 YSYEKL. The V end was cut by 2 bases, the J end by 2 bases, with 19 bases between. The CDR3 coding sequence is TGCGCCAGCAGCCAAACTACTCTCGGCGACACTCGCAATCAGCCCCAGCATTTT. This sequence encodes CASSQTTLGDTRNQPQHF.

The gene calls are TRBV28 and TRBJ1-3; D is uncertain. Germline loops: CDR1 MDHEN, CDR2 SYDVKM. CDR3 size: 11 residues. The ends were cut back, 11 bases at V and 0 bases at J, with 5 bases in the middle. DNA for the CDR3: TGTGCCCTGAGCTCTGGAAACACCATATATTTT. The encoded protein is CALSSGNTIYF.

The chain couples TRBV5-1 to TRBJ2-4; 10 bases line up with TRBD2. CDR1 and CDR2 (germline): SGHRS, YFSETQ. This CDR3 is built from 15 residues. V shed 0 bases and J 3 bases; nucleotides not matched to a gene: 0. The CDR3 sequence: CASSLASGSKNIQYF. CDR3 nucleotides: TGCGCCAGCAGCTTGGCTAGCGGGAGCAAAAACATTCAGTACTTC.

This clone was recorded a few times. The chain couples TRBV10-3 to TRBJ2-5, with D perhaps TRBD2 (6 bases). Germline lookup yields CDR1 ENHRY and CDR2 SYGVKD. This CDR3 has 13 residues. V was pared by 8 bases and J by 3 bases, with 13 bases between. As DNA, the CDR3 is TGTGCCATCTCCCGGCCTAGCGAAGAGACCCAGTACTTC. Protein: CAISRPSEETQYF.

V and J are TRBV5-8 and TRBJ1-2; D ambiguous. V shed 0 bases and J shed 8 bases, with 8 bases lying between them. Germline V gene data show CDR1 as SGHTS and CDR2 as YDEGEE. The CDR3 is 12 amino acids. CDR3 in amino acids: CASSLVRRGYTF. The CDR3 coding sequence is TGTGCCAGCAGCTTGGTTCGCAGGGGCTACACCTTC.

V usage is TRBV5-4 and J usage is TRBJ1-1; D gene ambiguous. This CDR3 is built from 15 residues. Germline V CDR1 and CDR2: SGHNT, YYREEE (reference sequence). The germline V and J ends were trimmed by 3 bases and 4 bases, with 16 bases remaining between them. The CDR3 region is CASSWGGRRSTEAFF. The CDR3 DNA sequence: TGTGCCAGCAGCTGGGGTGGACGTCGAAGCACTGAAGCTTTCTTT.

The chain couples TRBV19 to TRBJ2-7; D uncertain. From germline, CDR1 is LNHDA and CDR2 SQIVND (reference sequence). The V and J ends lost 3 bases and 3 bases respectively, with 6 bases between them. The CDR3 has 12 residues. The CDR3 nucleotides are TGTGCCAGTAGTATGGGCGACTACGAGCAGTACTTC. Its translation is CASSMGDYEQYF.

The genes are TRBV19 and TRBJ2-1, with D possibly being TRBD2 (5 bases). Germline-derived CDR1 and CDR2 are LNHDA and SQIVND (reference sequence). CDR3 length: 15 amino acids. V lost 8 bases and J 0 bases, leaving 14 bases between the germline ends. CDR3 region: CASSYRGSSYNEQFF. The CDR3 DNA is TGTGCCAGTTCTTATCGTGGGAGCTCCTACAATGAGCAGTTCTTC. Full variable domain (missing parts from reference TRBV19 and TRBJ2-1): DGGITQSPKYLFRKEGQNVTLSCEQNLNHDAMYWYRQDPGQGLRLIYYSQIVNDFQKGDIAEGYSVSREKKESFPLTVTSAQKNPTAFYLCASSYRGSSYNEQFFGPGTRLTVL.

Only one count was recorded for this clone. The chain links TRBV10-3 to TRBJ2-7; the match to TRBD1 covers 9 bases. In germline, CDR1 is ENHRY, CDR2 SYGVKD. Trimming cost V 6 bases and J 1 base; bases outside gene matches: 10. This CDR3 comprises 16 residues. The CDR3 sequence: CAISGLSGTGSYEQYF. The CDR3 DNA sequence: TGTGCCATCAGCGGCCTGTCCGGGACAGGGTCCTACGAGCAGTACTTC.

The V gene is TRBV7-9, the J gene TRBJ2-6; D unresolved. The CDR3 has 15 amino acids. Trimming removed 1 base at V and 2 bases at J, with 6 bases between. Germline CDR1 is SEHNR and CDR2 is FQNEAQ (reference sequence). This chain's CDR3 is CASSLEATGANVLTF. The CDR3 nucleotides are TGTGCCAGCAGCTTAGAGGCGACTGGGGCCAACGTCCTGACTTTC.

This rearrangement joins TRBV27 to TRBJ1-6, with D perhaps TRBD1 (6 bases). Germline loops: CDR1 MNHEY, CDR2 SMNVEV (reference sequence). Trimming removed 3 bases from V and 7 bases from J, with 25 bases in between. The CDR3 contains 19 residues. This CDR3 is CASSFRGGRYLKRNSPLHF. The CDR3 region has the DNA TGTGCCAGCAGTTTTCGCGGGGGGCGGTATTTGAAGAGAAATTCACCCCTCCACTTT.

V usage is TRBV6-1 and J usage is TRBJ2-7; 8 positions agree with TRBD1. The CDR3 extends over 15 amino acids. The junction had 12 bases not matched to a gene; V was cut back by 4 bases and J by 7 bases. The germline CDR1 and CDR2 sequences are MNHNS and SASEGT. The CDR3 nucleotides read TGTGCCAGCAGTGGCATGGGACAGGCAAGAGTAGAGCAGTACTTC. Protein product: CASSGMGQARVEQYF.

This clone was seen a few times. V gene TRBV11-3 combines with J gene TRBJ1-3; D not certain. This CDR3 has 13 amino acids. V dropped 0 bases and J dropped 11 bases, with 11 bases sitting between them. Germline V CDR1 and CDR2: SGHNT, YENEEA. Here the CDR3 reads CASSLEGRSAIYF. The DNA of the CDR3 is TGTGCCAGCAGCTTAGAAGGCCGGTCGGCCATATATTTT.

This clone was counted between two and nine times. The chain employs TRBV6-5 and TRBJ1-4, with D possibly being TRBD1 (5 bases). The CDR3 extends over 15 amino acids. Trimming removed 6 bases from V and 8 bases from J, with 19 bases in between. CDR1 and CDR2 from the germline V gene are MNHEY and SVGAGI. CDR3 bases: TGTGCCAGCAGGGGACGGGAGGGTTCACAGGAAAAACTGTTTTTT. It codes for CASRGREGSQEKLFF.

This clone was picked up a small number of times. This chain uses TRBV27 with TRBJ2-5; 10 bases are shared with TRBD1. V shed 6 bases and J 5 bases; nucleotides not matched to a gene: 6. The CDR3 is 14 residues long. In germline, CDR1 is MNHEY, CDR2 SMNVEV (reference sequence). The CDR3 region is CASRPTGGRETQYF. The CDR3 coding sequence is TGTGCCAGCAGACCGACAGGGGGCCGGGAGACCCAGTACTTC.

This clone appeared once. The gene calls are TRBV7-2 and TRBJ2-1; TRBD2 might be the D (6 bases). From germline, CDR1 is SGHTA and CDR2 FQGNSA. There are 15 residues in the CDR3. V shed 0 bases and J shed 4 bases, with 10 bases lying between them. The CDR3: CASSLAGEVYNEQFF. CDR3 in DNA: TGTGCCAGCAGCTTAGCCGGGGAGGTGTACAATGAGCAGTTCTTC.